The rows below give T cell receptor beta chains drawn from one sample of a study of cytomegalovirus exposure and HLA in healthy donors. Repertoires were generated with immunoSEQ multiplex PCR, while TCRdb's copy carries only in-frame clones and drops some. Seen here are about 160,000 clones, 80% to 90% observed once, and the top ten hold around 7.7%. What was sequenced was PBMCs. Receptors were obtained from a woman aged 25 to 39 in good health and CMV-seropositive. CDR3s include the opening cysteine and the closing phenylalanine or tryptophan. D genes are given only for firm matches. Only part of the rows carry a size: once, few, many, or a class if the clone is expanded.

j_gene	abundance	d_gene	v_gene	CDR3aa	CDR3nt
TRBJ2-4	few	TRBD1	TRBV5-1	CASSLGDRVGNIQYF	TGCGCCAGCAGCTTGGGAGACAGGGTTGGAAACATTCAGTACTTC
TRBJ1-2	NA	NA	TRBV6-4	CASSEQQGWNLNKWGDGYTF	TGTGCCAGCAGTGAGCAACAGGGCTGGAATTTGAACAAGTGGGGAGATGGCTACACCTTC
TRBJ1-6	NA	TRBD1	TRBV7-8	CASSSYRDRRSPLHF	TGTGCCAGCAGCTCCTACAGGGACAGGCGCTCACCCCTCCACTTT
TRBJ2-3	NA	NA	TRBV5-1	CASSLLLTGTITDTQYF	TGCGCCAGCAGCTTGTTGTTGACGGGTACGATCACAGATACGCAGTATTTT
TRBJ1-4	NA	NA	TRBV21-1	CASSLNRVRFF	TGTGCCAGCAGCCTAAACAGGGTGAGGTTTTTT
TRBJ1-4	NA	NA	TRBV4-3	CASSPTQGSEKLFF	TGCGCCAGCAGCCCCACGCAGGGGAGTGAAAAACTGTTTTTT
TRBJ2-1	NA	TRBD1	TRBV19	CASSSNRGRFSYNEQFF	TGTGCCAGTAGCAGTAACAGGGGGCGCTTCTCCTACAATGAGCAGTTCTTC
TRBJ1-1	NA	NA	TRBV29-1	CGGMNTEAFF	TGCGGGGGGATGAACACTGAAGCTTTCTTT
TRBJ2-3	NA	TRBD2	TRBV6-6	CASSYGAGGGTDTQYF	TGTGCCAGCAGTTACGGAGCGGGGGGGGGCACAGATACGCAGTATTTT
TRBJ2-1	NA	TRBD1	TRBV7-3	CASSSRDREDEQFF	TGTGCCAGCAGCTCCCGGGACAGGGAGGATGAGCAGTTCTTC
TRBJ1-1	few	NA	TRBV4-3	CASSQGTEAEAFF	TGCGCCAGCAGCCAAGGGACGGAGGCTGAAGCTTTCTTT
TRBJ1-5	NA	NA	TRBV6-1	CASSEARQGLQPQHF	TGTGCCAGCAGTGAAGCGCGGCAGGGTCTACAGCCCCAGCATTTT
TRBJ1-2	NA	NA	TRBV9	CASSVVPDGVHYGYTF	TGTGCCAGCAGCGTAGTACCCGACGGGGTTCACTATGGCTACACCTTC
TRBJ2-7	NA	TRBD2	TRBV7-2	CASSQGGGQYEQYF	TGTGCCAGCAGCCAGGGCGGGGGGCAGTACGAGCAGTACTTC
TRBJ1-6	once	NA	TRBV6-5	CASSYRRVWNSPLHF	TGTGCCAGCAGTTATAGGAGGGTGTGGAATTCACCCCTCCACTTT
TRBJ1-4	NA	NA	TRBV5-8	CASSFFNYRAGEKLFF	TGTGCCAGCAGCTTTTTCAATTACAGGGCTGGGGAAAAACTGTTTTTT
TRBJ1-1	NA	NA	TRBV13	CASSFESWGRDMNTEAFF	TGTGCCAGCAGCTTCGAATCCTGGGGACGGGACATGAACACTGAAGCTTTCTTT
TRBJ2-3	NA	NA	TRBV11-3	CASSLSYYTDTQYF	TGTGCCAGCAGCTTATCATACTACACAGATACGCAGTATTTT
TRBJ2-4	NA	TRBD1	TRBV5-4	CASSGQAAGLAKNIQYF	TGTGCCAGCAGCGGACAGGCCGCCGGACTAGCCAAAAACATTCAGTACTTC
TRBJ1-2	NA	NA	TRBV6-6	CASSLTHYGYTF	TGTGCCAGCAGTTTGACACACTATGGCTACACCTTC
TRBJ2-2	NA	NA	TRBV4-3	CASSQDVGVTGELFF	TGCGCCAGCAGCCAAGATGTCGGGGTCACCGGGGAGCTGTTTTTT
TRBJ2-3	NA	NA	TRBV5-1	CASSLPPIDTQYF	TGCGCCAGCAGCTTGCCCCCTATAGATACGCAGTATTTT
TRBJ2-1	NA	TRBD1	TRBV9	CASSPVQGVSYNEQFF	TGTGCCAGCAGCCCCGTACAGGGGGTCTCCTACAATGAGCAGTTCTTC
TRBJ2-4	NA	TRBD1	TRBV5-5	CASSLALGQGSNIQYF	TGTGCCAGCAGCTTGGCCTTAGGACAGGGAAGTAACATTCAGTACTTC
TRBJ2-1	NA	NA	TRBV19	CASSPAGHEQFF	TGTGCCAGTAGCCCGGCGGGTCATGAGCAGTTCTTC
TRBJ2-5	NA	NA	TRBV2	CASSDTDGETQYF	TGTGCCAGCAGTGACACCGACGGGGAGACCCAGTACTTC
TRBJ1-5	NA	NA	TRBV28	CASSLWQGRGNQPQHF	TGTGCCAGCAGTTTATGGCAGGGAAGAGGCAATCAGCCCCAGCATTTT
TRBJ1-1	NA	TRBD1	TRBV6-6	CASSGQVGTEAFF	TGTGCCAGCAGTGGACAGGTCGGCACTGAAGCTTTCTTT
TRBJ2-1	NA	NA	TRBV10-3	CAISESGGYNEQFF	TGTGCCATCAGTGAGTCGGGGGGATACAATGAGCAGTTCTTC